This T cell receptor (beta chain) was identified in a study of T cell responses to AZD1222 COVID-19 vaccine. Profiled with immunoSEQ multiplex PCR; TCRdb holds only in-frame clones, not every one. The sample includes 100,000 to 140,000 clones, about 90% of them seen just once. The CDR3 sequence is 15 residues long. Looked up from germline, CDR1 is KGHSH and CDR2 is LQKENI. The V end was cut by 9 bases, the J end by 3 bases, with 15 bases between. The V gene is TRBV18, the J gene TRBJ1-6, with D unresolved. This TCR derives from an adult in good health. The sample was peripheral blood, taken on day 0 of AZD1222 vaccination. The CDR3: CASSGDNLYNSPLHF. CDR3 nucleotide sequence: TGTGCCAGTTCCGGGGATAACCTCTATAATTCACCCCTCCACTTT.